The clone carrying this TCR beta chain has a single count. This specimen belongs to a study of OX40 agonist ivuxolimab in advanced cancers. The repertoire was sequenced with immunoSEQ multiplex PCR; TCRdb's copy has only in-frame clones and lacks some. The data contain more than 50,000 clones, around 85% of them singletons. The CDR3 has 14 residues. V shed 3 bases, J shed 5 bases, and the junction held 6 bases outside the gene matches. The germline V gene has CDR1 MNHNS and CDR2 SASEGT. This chain joins TRBV6-1 and TRBJ1-1, with 7 positions matching TRBD1. The receptor's source is an adult with an advanced solid tumor such as melanoma, head and neck, liver or kidney cancer. The specimen was CD4+ or CD8+ T cells sorted from blood, collected in a trial of the OX40 agonist ivuxolimab. This chain's CDR3 is CASSDSRGHTEAFF. DNA of the CDR3: TGTGCCAGCAGTGATTCGAGGGGGCATACTGAAGCTTTCTTT.